Listed below are T cell receptor beta chains from one sample, sequenced in a study of OX40 agonist ivuxolimab in advanced cancers. The data were produced by immunoSEQ multiplex PCR, yet TCRdb's version contains in-frame clones alone and is incomplete. This table holds under 20,000 clones, more than 65% found once. This specimen consisted of CD4+ or CD8+ T cells sorted from blood, obtained in a trial of the OX40 agonist ivuxolimab. The receptor set was obtained from an adult with an advanced solid tumor such as melanoma, head and neck, liver or kidney cancer. CDR3s include the opening cysteine and the closing phenylalanine or tryptophan. The D gene is left open where the match is weak. The listing skips clone size in some rows; elsewhere it reads once, few, many or a size class.

v_gene	abundance	j_gene	d_gene	CDR3nt	CDR3aa
TRBV19	.	TRBJ2-7	.	TGTGCCAGCTCCAGGGGGGACTACGAGCAGTACTTC	CASSRGDYEQYF
TRBV30	.	TRBJ2-1	.	TGTGCCTGGAGTGCAGGGGTTGAGCAGTTCTTC	CAWSAGVEQFF
TRBV5-4	once	TRBJ2-1	.	TGTGCCAGCAGCTTGGACGGAGAGCAGTTCTTC	CASSLDGEQFF
TRBV6-6	.	TRBJ2-7	TRBD2	TGTGCCAGCTCCGTTAGCGGGAGTATCGACGAGCAGTACTTC	CASSVSGSIDEQYF
TRBV29-1	.	TRBJ2-7	TRBD1	TGCAGCGTTGAAGCCCAAGACAGGGGGGAAGGGCAGTACTTC	CSVEAQDRGEGQYF
TRBV5-6	once	TRBJ2-2	TRBD1	TGTGCCAGCAGCTTGTGGGACAGGGGGCGGACCGGGGAGCTGTTTTTT	CASSLWDRGRTGELFF
TRBV11-2	.	TRBJ2-5	TRBD2	TGTGCCAGCAGCTTAAGTGGGACTAGCCAAGAGACCCAGTACTTC	CASSLSGTSQETQYF
TRBV10-1	.	TRBJ2-2	.	TGCGCCAGCAGTGAGTCGACTACGGTGGTTGACACCGGGGAGCTGTTTTTT	CASSESTTVVDTGELFF
TRBV5-1	.	TRBJ2-7	.	TGCGCCAGCAGCCCCAGGGACAACACCCTCTCCTACGAGCAGTACTTC	CASSPRDNTLSYEQYF
TRBV7-2	once	TRBJ1-3	.	TGTGCCAGCAGCTTATTATCAGGACCCAGCTCTGGAAACACCATATATTTT	CASSLLSGPSSGNTIYF